This is a list of T cell receptor beta chains from one sample in a study of T cell repertoires in cytomegalovirus infection. These receptors have no identified antigens. TCRdb ran MiXCR on the reads and lists one entry per CDR3 protein. The sample has fewer than 900,000 distinct CDR3 sequences; about 27% are singletons. This specimen was cultured CD8+ T cells from PBMCs, taken from culture after CMV antigen stimulation. All receptors come from a human donor in good health (CMV status not recorded). Some clones in this sample may be carry-over from other donors' samples. The CDR3 runs from the conserved cysteine through the conserved F or W. A D gene is named only where the DNA matches it firmly. The size entry is marked missing in some rows and otherwise reads once, few, many or a size class.

-	TRBJ1-5	-	TRBV4-1	CASSLVDSDNQPQHF	TGCGCCAGCAGCCTTGTTGACAGCGATAATCAGCCCCAGCATTTT
few	TRBJ1-1	-	TRBV7-2	CASSLGLGVATEAFF	TGTGCCAGCAGCTTAGGATTGGGGGTGGCCACTGAAGCTTTCTTT
-	TRBJ2-2	-	TRBV11-3	CASSFEGGTGELFF	TGTGCCAGCAGTTTCGAAGGTGGAACCGGGGAGCTGTTTTTT
few	TRBJ2-7	TRBD1	TRBV6-1	CASKQGGHEQYF	TGTGCCAGCAAACAGGGGGGCCACGAGCAGTACTTC
few	TRBJ1-1	TRBD1	TRBV14	CASSQGKGAVIPGNTEAFF	TGTGCCAGCAGCCAAGGGAAGGGGGCAGTTATCCCCGGGAACACTGAAGCTTTCTTT
-	TRBJ1-5	-	TRBV4-1	CASSQVFNQPQHF	TGCGCCAGCAGCCAAGTCTTTAATCAGCCCCAGCATTTT
few	TRBJ2-5	TRBD2	TRBV20-1	CSAVNRVAGFQETQYF	TGCAGTGCCGTAAATCGGGTAGCGGGGTTCCAAGAGACCCAGTACTTC
few	TRBJ1-1	-	TRBV2	CASSQGFAFF	TGTGCCAGCAGTCAGGGGTTTGCTTTCTTT
-	TRBJ1-6	TRBD1	TRBV20-1	CSARVSGTGLSPLHF	TGCAGTGCTAGAGTGTCTGGGACAGGGCTTTCACCCCTCCACTTT
-	TRBJ2-4	-	TRBV10-3	CAISDSRGKDIQYF	TGTGCCATCAGTGATTCCAGGGGAAAGGACATTCAGTACTTC
-	TRBJ1-2	TRBD1	TRBV6-2/TRBV6-3	CASSQIGQGAIEGYTF	TGTGCCAGCAGTCAAATCGGACAGGGGGCCATAGAAGGCTACACCTTC
-	TRBJ1-6	-	TRBV7-9	CASSLGRGTHSPLHF	TGTGCCAGCAGCTTAGGTAGGGGGACTCATTCACCCCTCCACTTT
-	TRBJ2-1	TRBD2	TRBV27	CASSPRGTSNNEQFF	TGTGCCAGCAGTCCCCGGGGGACTAGTAACAATGAGCAGTTCTTC
few	TRBJ2-3	TRBD1	TRBV12-3/TRBV12-4	CASSAYRDRGADTQYF	TGTGCCAGCAGTGCCTACCGGGACAGGGGGGCAGATACGCAGTATTTT
many	TRBJ1-6	-	TRBV7-9	CASSSTAAPLHF	TGTGCCAGCAGCTCAACGGCGGCACCCCTCCACTTT
-	TRBJ2-1	-	TRBV29-1	CSFRGLYNEQFF	TGCAGCTTCCGTGGCTTGTACAATGAGCAGTTCTTC
many	TRBJ2-1	TRBD2	TRBV28	CASSSLAGGFSSYNEQFF	TGTGCCAGCAGCTCGTTAGCGGGGGGTTTTAGCTCCTACAATGAGCAGTTCTTC
-	TRBJ2-3	-	TRBV4-1	CASSQEPRVSTDTQYF	TGCGCCAGCAGCCAAGAGCCGCGGGTTAGCACAGATACGCAGTATTTT
-	TRBJ2-3	TRBD1	TRBV7-6	CASSSQDRGRTDTQYF	TGTGCCAGCAGCTCCCAAGACAGGGGTCGAACAGATACGCAGTATTTT
-	TRBJ1-1	TRBD1	TRBV6-5	CASRPQGIRGEAFF	TGTGCCAGCAGGCCACAGGGGATTCGGGGTGAAGCTTTCTTT
few	TRBJ2-1	-	TRBV4-1	CASSQEKTGITSDEQFF	TGCGCCAGCAGCCAGGAGAAGACGGGGATAACGTCGGATGAGCAGTTCTTC
-	TRBJ1-4	-	TRBV28	CATRGRSNEKLFF	TGTGCCACCCGGGGGAGGTCTAATGAAAAACTGTTTTTT
few	TRBJ1-2	TRBD1	TRBV6-5	CASSHGQARGYTF	TGTGCCAGCAGTCACGGACAGGCGCGCGGCTACACCTTC
-	TRBJ1-6	TRBD1	TRBV27	CASYRGGNSPLHF	TGTGCCAGCTACAGGGGCGGTAATTCACCCCTCCACTTT
-	TRBJ1-5	-	TRBV4-1	CASSQEGGRGDQPQHF	TGCGCCAGCAGCCAGGAGGGGGGCAGGGGCGATCAGCCCCAGCATTTT
-	TRBJ2-7	-	TRBV6-6	CASSYLSGLSSYEQYF	TGTGCCAGCAGTTACTTATCTGGGTTAAGCTCCTACGAGCAGTACTTC
-	TRBJ2-5	TRBD2	TRBV12-3/TRBV12-4	CASIRSGEETQYF	TGTGCCAGCATCCGTAGCGGGGAAGAGACCCAGTACTTC
-	TRBJ1-2	-	TRBV7-6	CASSSGLYYTF	TGTGCCAGCAGCTCGGGACTGTACTACACCTTC
-	TRBJ2-1	-	TRBV27	CASSLSGDLSYNEQFF	TGTGCCAGCAGTTTATCGGGGGACCTCTCCTACAATGAGCAGTTCTTC
many	TRBJ1-2	TRBD1	TRBV20-1	CSAREQGATTYNYGYTF	TGCAGTGCTAGAGAACAGGGGGCAACTACTTATAACTATGGCTACACCTTC
once	TRBJ2-5	-	TRBV6-2/TRBV6-3	CASTSAPAGETQYF	TGTGCCAGCACCTCGGCACCTGCCGGGGAGACCCAGTACTTC
-	TRBJ2-1	TRBD2	TRBV7-9	CASSGNGGSSYNEQFF	TGTGCCAGCAGCGGGAACGGGGGGAGCTCCTACAATGAGCAGTTCTTC
-	TRBJ1-2	-	TRBV19	CASKTQGNGYTF	TGTGCCAGTAAAACCCAAGGGAATGGCTACACCTTC
-	TRBJ2-7	-	TRBV6-1	CASSEADRSYEQYF	TGTGCCAGCAGTGAAGCTGACAGATCCTACGAGCAGTACTTC
few	TRBJ1-1	TRBD1	TRBV6-5	CASSYTGTGDAAFF	TGTGCCAGCAGTTACACCGGGACAGGGGATGCAGCTTTCTTT
few	TRBJ1-1	-	TRBV12-3/TRBV12-4	CASREGAGNTEAFF	TGTGCCAGCAGGGAGGGAGCGGGGAACACTGAAGCTTTCTTT
-	TRBJ2-3	-	TRBV9	CASSVEDSSTDTQYF	TGTGCCAGCAGCGTAGAGGATAGTAGCACAGATACGCAGTATTTT
-	TRBJ2-1	TRBD1	TRBV7-6	CASSKGQGAAHEQFF	TGTGCCAGCAGTAAGGGACAGGGGGCAGCCCATGAGCAGTTCTTC
-	TRBJ1-5	TRBD1	TRBV2	CASGTGVQPQHF	TGTGCCAGTGGGACAGGGGTTCAGCCCCAGCATTTT
-	TRBJ2-2	-	TRBV19	CASSMAGIGTGELFF	TGTGCCAGTAGTATGGCAGGGATAGGGACCGGGGAGCTGTTTTTT
few	TRBJ2-1	TRBD2	TRBV28	CASTQGAGGRDEQFF	TGTGCCAGCACACAGGGAGCGGGGGGCCGGGATGAGCAGTTCTTC
few	TRBJ2-3	TRBD2	TRBV6-1	CASSEFSGHTDTQYF	TGTGCCAGCAGTGAATTTAGCGGGCACACAGATACGCAGTATTTT
few	TRBJ2-3	-	TRBV27	CASSGDNTDTQYF	TGTGCCAGCAGTGGGGACAACACAGATACGCAGTATTTT
-	TRBJ2-5	-	TRBV19	CASSIGIGGETQYF	TGTGCCAGTAGTATTGGGATTGGGGGGGAGACCCAGTACTTC
-	TRBJ2-3	TRBD1	TRBV7-2	CASSLVSLVGQGNVTDTQYF	TGTGCCAGCAGCTTAGTAAGTCTTGTAGGACAGGGGAACGTCACAGATACGCAGTATTTT
-	TRBJ1-1	-	TRBV5-6	CASSLRRGGGTEAFF	TGTGCCAGCAGCCTGCGGAGGGGCGGCGGCACTGAAGCTTTCTTT
-	TRBJ1-1	-	TRBV10-3	CAISVVANTEAFF	TGTGCCATCAGTGTAGTCGCGAACACTGAAGCTTTCTTT
many	TRBJ1-1	-	TRBV7-9	CASSRSGMAFF	TGTGCCAGCAGCAGGTCCGGGATGGCTTTCTTT
few	TRBJ2-3	TRBD2	TRBV7-3	CASSPIPSGGPDTQYF	TGTGCCAGCAGCCCAATCCCTAGCGGGGGGCCAGATACGCAGTATTTT
many	TRBJ1-1	-	TRBV7-2	CASSSSRETNTEAFF	TGTGCCAGCAGCTCCTCCAGGGAAACTAACACTGAAGCTTTCTTT
-	TRBJ2-5	TRBD2	TRBV6-1	CASSEDGVLAGDDETQYF	TGTGCCAGCAGTGAAGATGGGGTTTTAGCGGGGGATGATGAGACCCAGTACTTC
many	TRBJ2-3	TRBD2	TRBV7-2	CASSLLLAGGNTDTQYF	TGTGCCAGCAGCTTACTCCTAGCGGGGGGTAACACAGATACGCAGTATTTT
many	TRBJ2-1	TRBD2	TRBV7-8	CASSPGGVELIPYNEQFF	TGTGCCAGCAGCCCGGGGGGTGTCGAACTAATCCCCTACAATGAGCAGTTCTTC
-	TRBJ1-1	-	TRBV4-1	CASMPMGETEAFF	TGCGCCAGCATGCCCATGGGGGAAACTGAAGCTTTCTTT